Following are 3 T cell receptor beta chains from one sample sequenced in a study of blood T cells in healthy people across ages. The second PCR ran about 6 to 12 cycles with a sample-barcoded 5' primer and J-beta primers. TCRdb itself ran the 5' RACE reads through MiXCR, one entry per CDR3 protein. The sample contains 1.5 million or so distinct CDR3 sequences, 35% to 45% of which appear only once. The sequenced sample was blood. These receptors all come from a woman between 18 and 29 years old in good health.

This clonotype was detected ten times or more. This chain links TRBV10-3 with TRBJ2-1; 9 nucleotides agree with TRBD2. Looked up from germline, CDR1 is ENHRY and CDR2 is SYGVKD. The CDR3 totals 16 residues. V dropped 3 bases and J dropped 8; count of bases not matched to a gene: 11. The DNA of the CDR3 is TGTGCCATCAGTGACGGGGGCAGCGGGGGGCTTGATGAGCAGTTCTTC. Protein sequence: CAISDGGSGGLDEQFF.

The rearrangement joins TRBV5-1 to TRBJ1-2; 7 bases fit TRBD1. The CDR3 contains 14 residues. Per the germline V gene, CDR1 is SGHRS and CDR2 is YFSETQ. Trimming cost V 4 bases and J 8 bases; bases outside gene matches: 11. The CDR3: CASSNLGGFCGYTF. The CDR3 DNA reads TGCGCCAGCAGCAACCTAGGGGGCTTCTGCGGCTACACCTTC.

This clonotype was recorded a few times. The chain is built from TRBV7-9 and TRBJ2-3, with D perhaps TRBD2 (5 bases). The length of the CDR3 is 14 residues. CDR1 is SEHNR and CDR2 is FQNEAQ in the germline V gene (reference sequence). V lost 3 bases, J lost 2 bases, and 9 bases lay in between. This chain's CDR3 is CASSLDSFTDTQYF. DNA of the CDR3: TGTGCCAGCAGCTTGGACTCTTTCACAGATACGCAGTATTTT. The full variable domain, in which reference TRBV7-9 and TRBJ2-3 provide the parts outside the CDR3, is DTGVSQNPRHKITKRGQNVTFRCDPISEHNRLYWYRQTLGQGPEFLTYFQNEAQLEKSRLLSDRFSAERPKGSFSTLEIQRTEQGDSAMYLCASSLDSFTDTQYFGPGTRLTVL.